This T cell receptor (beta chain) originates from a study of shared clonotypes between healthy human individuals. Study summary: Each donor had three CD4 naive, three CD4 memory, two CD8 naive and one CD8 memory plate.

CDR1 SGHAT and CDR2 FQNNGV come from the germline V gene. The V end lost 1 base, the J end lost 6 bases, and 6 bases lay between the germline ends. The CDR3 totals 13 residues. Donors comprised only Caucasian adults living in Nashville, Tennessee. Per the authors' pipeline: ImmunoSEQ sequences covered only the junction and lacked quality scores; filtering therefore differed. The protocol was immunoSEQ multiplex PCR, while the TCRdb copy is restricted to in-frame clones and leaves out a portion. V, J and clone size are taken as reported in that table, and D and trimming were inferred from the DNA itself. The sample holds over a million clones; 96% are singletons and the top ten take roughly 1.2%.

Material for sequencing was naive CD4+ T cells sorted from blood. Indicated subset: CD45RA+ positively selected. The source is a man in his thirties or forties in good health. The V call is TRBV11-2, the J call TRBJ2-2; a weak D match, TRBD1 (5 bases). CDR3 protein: CASSLAGPGELFF. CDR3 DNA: TGTGCCAGCAGCTTAGCAGGGCCCGGGGAGCTGTTTTTT.